A selection of T cell receptor beta chains follows, all from one sample in a study of neoadjuvant anti-PD-1 for oral cavity cancer. Data came from immunoSEQ multiplex PCR; TCRdb stores just in-frame clones and leaves some out. The sample carries 6,000 to 8,500 clones, about 62% recorded once. Specimen: PBMCs, collected after nivolumab (anti-PD-1) treatment. The receptors were gathered from a person between 40 and 85 years old with oral cavity squamous cell carcinoma. The conserved cysteine and the conserved F or W are not part of the CDR3 here. Fields, in order: J gene, V gene, clone size, D gene, CDR3 protein. D genes are given only for firm matches. Clone size is not always given. Where it is, it says once, few, many or a class for expanded clones.

J: TRBJ2-3
V: TRBV5-6
size: NA
D: NA
CDR3: ASTTGVSDTQY

J: TRBJ2-3
V: TRBV21-1
size: NA
D: NA
CDR3: ASSKKRDRISTDTQY

J: TRBJ1-5
V: TRBV19
size: NA
D: TRBD1
CDR3: ASTLGTGVNQPQH

J: TRBJ1-3
V: TRBV4-1
size: few
D: NA
CDR3: ASSQVRDSGNTIY

J: TRBJ2-3
V: TRBV27
size: once
D: NA
CDR3: ASSPFPPKMRGATSTDTQY

J: TRBJ1-4
V: TRBV4-2
size: few
D: NA
CDR3: ASSQGGNGGHEKLF

J: TRBJ2-7
V: TRBV5-4
size: once
D: TRBD1
CDR3: ASSLDRGNEQY

J: TRBJ1-2
V: TRBV9
size: NA
D: NA
CDR3: ASSAGRGGNYGYT

J: TRBJ2-7
V: TRBV18
size: NA
D: NA
CDR3: ASSPPGGNGNEQY

J: TRBJ2-3
V: TRBV6-6
size: NA
D: NA
CDR3: ASSWDTDTQY

J: TRBJ1-5
V: TRBV28
size: NA
D: NA
CDR3: ASTTGSQPQH

J: TRBJ1-6
V: TRBV6-6
size: NA
D: TRBD1
CDR3: ASSRDRGSSPLH

J: TRBJ2-1
V: TRBV4-3
size: NA
D: TRBD1
CDR3: ASSQDRDSLYNEQF

J: TRBJ1-4
V: TRBV4-3
size: NA
D: NA
CDR3: ASSQDMGEGGEKLF

J: TRBJ2-1
V: TRBV5-1
size: large
D: NA
CDR3: ASSLDLAYNEQF

J: TRBJ1-2
V: TRBV10-3
size: NA
D: TRBD1
CDR3: AISESGQGITGYT

J: TRBJ1-1
V: TRBV6-5
size: once
D: NA
CDR3: ASRQGEAF

J: TRBJ1-6
V: TRBV4-1
size: NA
D: NA
CDR3: ASSQDAGIEPPLH

J: TRBJ1-1
V: TRBV5-1
size: NA
D: NA
CDR3: ASSLGVGRETTEAF

J: TRBJ1-4
V: TRBV7-9
size: NA
D: TRBD1
CDR3: ASSDRDRGEKLF

J: TRBJ1-2
V: TRBV7-9
size: medium-sized
D: NA
CDR3: ASSLVVANYGYT

J: TRBJ2-5
V: TRBV28
size: few
D: NA
CDR3: ASSLSGTEETQY

J: TRBJ1-5
V: TRBV6-1
size: NA
D: NA
CDR3: ASSLDRLRPQH

J: TRBJ2-2
V: TRBV9
size: NA
D: TRBD1
CDR3: ASSVVGTVRFWSTGELF

J: TRBJ2-3
V: TRBV11-3
size: NA
D: NA
CDR3: ASNLTAYTDTQY

J: TRBJ1-6
V: TRBV5-1
size: NA
D: TRBD1
CDR3: ASSLGTVNSPLH

J: TRBJ1-5
V: TRBV27
size: NA
D: NA
CDR3: ASSSVGGRQPQH

J: TRBJ2-1
V: TRBV5-1
size: NA
D: TRBD2
CDR3: ASSLTSGGFNEQF

J: TRBJ1-4
V: TRBV7-2
size: NA
D: NA
CDR3: ASSTGLLEKLF

J: TRBJ2-1
V: TRBV29-1
size: NA
D: TRBD1
CDR3: SGTGTGGLRYNEQF

J: TRBJ1-1
V: TRBV5-1
size: once
D: NA
CDR3: ASRGLGDNTEAF

J: TRBJ2-7
V: TRBV7-8
size: NA
D: NA
CDR3: ASSLGVSPYEQY

J: TRBJ1-6
V: TRBV7-2
size: NA
D: NA
CDR3: ASSLRGGGNNSPLH

J: TRBJ2-2
V: TRBV5-1
size: NA
D: NA
CDR3: ASSFSLGSGDTGELF

J: TRBJ1-4
V: TRBV27
size: NA
D: NA
CDR3: ASSWGGINEKLF

J: TRBJ2-1
V: TRBV5-1
size: NA
D: TRBD1
CDR3: ASSLKQGVTNEQF

J: TRBJ2-1
V: TRBV27
size: once
D: NA
CDR3: ASSSGGRNEQF

J: TRBJ1-3
V: TRBV6-5
size: NA
D: TRBD1
CDR3: ASSYGGDSINTIY